These 19 T cell receptor beta chains came from one sample sequenced in a study of cytomegalovirus exposure and HLA in healthy donors. Primers: 60 Vbeta forward and 13 Jbeta reverse. The assay was immunoSEQ multiplex PCR, and TCRdb's table has in-frame clones only and misses some. The sample has 90,000 to 150,000 clones; over 60% are singletons. Sequences were obtained from PBMCs. Source of these receptors: a female donor in good health and CMV-seronegative.

CDR3 nucleotides: TGCAGCGCCCGAGGACAGTTCTACGAGCAGTACTTC. As protein: CSARGQFYEQYF. This chain connects TRBV29-1 to TRBJ2-7, with D possibly TRBD1 on 6 matching bases. This CDR3 comprises 12 residues. Trimming cost V 7 bases and J 3 bases, with 13 bases left between them. Looked up from germline, CDR1 is SQVTM and CDR2 is ANQGSEA.

This chain uses TRBV4-3 with TRBJ2-7, with a tentative D call TRBD1 (6 bases). CDR1 is LGHNA and CDR2 is YSLEER in the germline V gene. The V end lost 0 bases, the J end lost 7 bases, and 16 bases lay between the germline ends. The CDR3 loop spans 15 amino acids. The CDR3 coding sequence is TGCGCCAGCAGCCAAGATATTACAGGGTTCGGTGAGCAGTACTTC. It yields the protein CASSQDITGFGEQYF.

The V gene is TRBV10-2, the J gene TRBJ1-2, with D perhaps TRBD1 (5 bases). The CDR3 has 17 amino acids. Trimming took off 0 bases at V and 0 bases at J, with 14 bases between the two ends. CDR1 and CDR2 from the germline V gene are WSHSY and SAAADI. The CDR3 sequence is CASSESVGRASNYGYTF. As DNA, the CDR3 is TGCGCCAGCAGTGAGTCGGTTGGCAGGGCCTCTAACTATGGCTACACCTTC.

The gene calls are TRBV30 and TRBJ2-7; D may be TRBD1 (5 bases). Trimming removed 7 bases from V and 7 bases from J, with 23 bases in between. Germline V gene data show CDR1 as GTSNPN and CDR2 as SVGIG (reference sequence). The CDR3 sequence is 14 residues long. As DNA, the CDR3 is TGTGCCTCTTCACTCCGGGCAGGGTCCAGGGAGCAGTACTTC. Translating it yields CASSLRAGSREQYF.

As concerns this clone: Additional DNA sequences in this sample encode the identical CDR3. The genes are TRBV5-6 and TRBJ1-1, with a tentative D call TRBD1 (6 bases). Germline V gene lookup returns CDR1 SGHDT and CDR2 YYEEEE. V dropped 1 base and J dropped 8 bases, with 21 bases sitting between them. This CDR3 region has 16 residues. The DNA for the CDR3 is TGTGCCAGCAGCTTGTTGGGCGCGGGGGCGGGGTCCGAAGCTTTCTTT. Translation gives CASSLLGAGAGSEAFF.

Points on this clone: Compared with germline, one end of the junction differs, possibly owing to a read error. The chain carries TRBV18 and TRBJ2-7, with TRBD1 as a possible D gene (6 bases). This CDR3 has 11 amino acids. The V gene's germline CDR1 is KGHSH and CDR2 LQKENI. CDR3 in amino acids: CASSPGAGWFF. The CDR3 bases are TGTGCCAGCTCACCGGGGGCAGGGTGGTTCTTC.

The chain couples TRBV7-9 to TRBJ2-7; 7 nucleotides line up with TRBD2. After removal of 5 bases from V and 5 bases from J, the junction contained 3 bases not matched to a gene. This CDR3 contains 12 residues. The germline gives CDR1 SEHNR, CDR2 FQNEAQ (reference sequence). The CDR3, as DNA: TGTGCCAGCAGCCTCGGGACTAACGAGCAGTACTTC. Translated: CASSLGTNEQYF.

The chain combines TRBV6-5 with TRBJ2-2; no reliable D call. From germline, CDR1 is MNHEY and CDR2 SVGAGI. V dropped 0 bases and J dropped 4 bases, with 12 bases sitting between them. This CDR3 spans 16 amino acids. CDR3 protein: CASSYSNGPGTGELFF. CDR3 sequence (DNA): TGTGCCAGCAGTTACTCGAACGGCCCGGGCACCGGGGAGCTGTTTTTT.

This chain joins TRBV7-8 and TRBJ1-2; D remains ambiguous. The CDR3 length is 13 residues. Per the germline V gene, CDR1 is SGHVS and CDR2 is FQNEAQ. The V gene lost 4 bases and the J gene lost 4 bases, with 10 bases spanning the gap. CDR3 nucleotides: TGTGCCAGCAGCTATACAGACGTCTATGGCTACACCTTC. This gives the protein CASSYTDVYGYTF.

This chain links TRBV5-6 with TRBJ1-4; 7 nucleotides agree with TRBD1. With V trimmed by 3 bases and J by 7 bases, 15 bases remained unmatched. Germline V lookup: CDR1 SGHDT, CDR2 YYEEEE. The CDR3 totals 17 residues. CDR3 in DNA: TGTGCCAGCAGCTGGGGACCCACAGGGGCCTCTTCTGAAAAACTGTTTTTT. This sequence encodes CASSWGPTGASSEKLFF.

V is TRBV4-1 and J is TRBJ2-1; TRBD2 matches 15 bases. From germline, CDR1 is MGHRA and CDR2 YSYEKL. The CDR3 spans 16 residues. V gave up 0 bases and J gave up 13 bases; unmatched junction bases: 7. CDR3 nucleotide sequence: TGCGCCAGCAGCCAAGACCCCGGACTAGCGGGGGGGTTACAGTTCTTC. Encoded protein: CASSQDPGLAGGLQFF.

The sample holds one count of this clone. The V and J genes are TRBV9 and TRBJ1-5; D might be TRBD1 (5 bases). CDR1 is SGDLS and CDR2 is YYNGEE in the germline V gene. The CDR3 consists of 14 residues. Trimming stripped 2 bases from V and 2 bases from J, with 8 bases between. CDR3 amino acids: CASSVQGGNQPQHF. For the CDR3, the DNA is TGTGCCAGCAGCGTGCAGGGCGGCAATCAGCCCCAGCATTTT.

The chain has TRBV15 and TRBJ1-3; D call uncertain. The V end lost 0 bases, the J end lost 4 bases, and 13 bases lay between the germline ends. The CDR3 is made up of 16 amino acids. Germline V gene lookup returns CDR1 LNHNV and CDR2 YYDKDF (reference sequence). CDR3 bases: TGTGCCACCAGCAGAGATTCTAGGCAGTACGGAAACACCATATATTTT. Translated: CATSRDSRQYGNTIYF.

The chain carries TRBV19 and TRBJ2-1; D is perhaps TRBD2 (7 bases). With 7 bases removed from V and 7 bases from J, the gap between germline ends came to 17 bases. This CDR3 contains 14 residues. In germline, CDR1 is LNHDA, CDR2 SQIVND (reference sequence). DNA for the CDR3: TGTGCCAGTACGTGGGGGGGCAGGAGAAATGAGCAGTTCTTC. It specifies CASTWGGRRNEQFF.

This clone was picked up a small number of times. This sequence joins TRBV5-5 and TRBJ1-2; TRBD1 matches at 7 bases. V was pared by 5 bases and J by 8 bases, with 9 bases of the junction left unmatched. The CDR3 length is 13 residues. Germline loops: CDR1 SGHKS, CDR2 YYEKEE (reference sequence). The chain's CDR3 is CASREGQSLGYTF. Here the CDR3 DNA reads TGTGCCAGCAGGGAGGGACAGTCTCTCGGCTACACCTTC.

This chain joins TRBV6-5 and TRBJ1-2; D call uncertain. CDR3 length: 13 residues. The germline gives CDR1 MNHEY, CDR2 SVGAGI. The V gene lost 0 bases and the J gene lost 4 bases, with 6 bases spanning the gap. CDR3: CASSYSYGYGYTF. DNA for the CDR3: TGTGCCAGCAGTTACTCTTACGGCTATGGCTACACCTTC.

The chain joins TRBV27 to TRBJ1-1; D is possibly TRBD1 (5 bases). Germline assignment: CDR1 MNHEY and CDR2 SMNVEV (reference sequence). The V end was cut by 6 bases, the J end by 5 bases, with 16 bases between. The CDR3 loop spans 14 amino acids. Written as DNA, the CDR3 is TGTGCCAGCAGCCTCAGTGGGGGGAGGACTGAAGCTTTCTTT. Translated, it gives CASSLSGGRTEAFF.

This clone was counted between two and nine times. V and J are TRBV5-6 and TRBJ1-2; no definite D call. The V end lost 4 bases, the J end lost 8 bases, and 15 bases lay between the germline ends. Germline CDR1 and CDR2: SGHDT and YYEEEE. CDR3 length: 13 residues. The DNA of the CDR3 is TGTGCCAGCAGCGAGAGGGCAGTGGGGGGCTACACCTTC. Translated, it gives CASSERAVGGYTF. Drawing the rest from reference TRBV5-6 and TRBJ1-2, the complete variable domain is DAGVTQSPTHLIKTRGQQVTLRCSPKSGHDTVSWYQQALGQGPQFIFQYYEEEERQRGNFPDRFSGHQFPNYSSELNVNALLLGDSALYLCASSERAVGGYTFGSGTRLTVV.

V is TRBV5-1 and J is TRBJ2-6; a weak D match, TRBD2 (5 bases). Deletions cut 6 bases from V and 1 base from J, with 8 bases between. Germline lookup yields CDR1 SGHRS and CDR2 YFSETQ. The CDR3 runs 14 residues. The CDR3 DNA is TGCGCCAGCACCGAGGGATCTGGGGCCAACGTCCTGACTTTC. This encodes CASTEGSGANVLTF.